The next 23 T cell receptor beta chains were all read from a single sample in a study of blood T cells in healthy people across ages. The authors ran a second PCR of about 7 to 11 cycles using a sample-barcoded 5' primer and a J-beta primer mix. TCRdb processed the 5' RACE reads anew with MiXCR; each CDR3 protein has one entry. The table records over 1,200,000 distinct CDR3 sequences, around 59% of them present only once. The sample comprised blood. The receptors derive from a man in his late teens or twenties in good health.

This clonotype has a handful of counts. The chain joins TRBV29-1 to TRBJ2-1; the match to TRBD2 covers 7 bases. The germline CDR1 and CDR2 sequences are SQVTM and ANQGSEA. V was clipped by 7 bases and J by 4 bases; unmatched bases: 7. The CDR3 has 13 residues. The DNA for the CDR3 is TGCAGCGGAGGGAGGGAAGTATACAATGAGCAGTTCTTC. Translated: CSGGREVYNEQFF.

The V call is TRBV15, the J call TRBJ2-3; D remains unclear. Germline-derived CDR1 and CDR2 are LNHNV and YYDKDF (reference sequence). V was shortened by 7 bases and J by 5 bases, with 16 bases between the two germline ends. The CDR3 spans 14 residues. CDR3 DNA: TGTGCCACCAAACTACTCACGGTAGAAGATACGCAGTATTTT. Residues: CATKLLTVEDTQYF.

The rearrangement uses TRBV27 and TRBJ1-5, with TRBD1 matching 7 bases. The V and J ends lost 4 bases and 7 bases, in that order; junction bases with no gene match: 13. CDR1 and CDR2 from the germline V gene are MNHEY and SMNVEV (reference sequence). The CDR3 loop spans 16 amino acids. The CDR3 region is CASSSLYRGIGQPQHF. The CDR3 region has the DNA TGTGCCAGCAGTTCCCTCTACAGGGGAATAGGACAGCCCCAGCATTTT.

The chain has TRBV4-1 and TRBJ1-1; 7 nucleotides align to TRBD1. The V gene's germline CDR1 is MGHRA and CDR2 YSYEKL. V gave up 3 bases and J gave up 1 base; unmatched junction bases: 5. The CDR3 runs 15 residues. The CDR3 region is CASSHGRDRNTEAFF. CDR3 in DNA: TGCGCCAGCAGCCATGGCAGGGACAGGAACACTGAAGCTTTCTTT.

CDR3 amino acids: CASSRLQEGYYEQYF. The DNA for the CDR3 is TGTGCCAGCAGCCGACTCCAGGAGGGTTACTACGAGCAGTACTTC. The rearrangement uses TRBV28 and TRBJ2-7; D is possibly TRBD2 (6 bases). Per the germline V gene, CDR1 is MDHEN and CDR2 is SYDVKM. The V gene lost 6 bases and the J gene lost 3 bases, with 18 bases spanning the gap. CDR3 length: 15 amino acids.

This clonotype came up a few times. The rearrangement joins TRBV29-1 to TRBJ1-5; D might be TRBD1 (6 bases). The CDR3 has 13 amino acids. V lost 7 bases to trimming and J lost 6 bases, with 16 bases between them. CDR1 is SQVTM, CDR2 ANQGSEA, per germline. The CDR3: CSAGDTRGQPQHF. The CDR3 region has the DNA TGCAGCGCTGGGGACACCCGCGGTCAGCCCCAGCATTTT.

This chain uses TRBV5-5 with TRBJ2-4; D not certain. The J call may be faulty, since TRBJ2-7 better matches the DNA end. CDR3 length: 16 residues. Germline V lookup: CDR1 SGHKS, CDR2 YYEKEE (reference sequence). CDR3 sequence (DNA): TGTGCCAGCAGCTCAGAGAGGCTCTCAAAGGCCTACGAGCAGTACTTC. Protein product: CASSSERLSKAYEQYF.

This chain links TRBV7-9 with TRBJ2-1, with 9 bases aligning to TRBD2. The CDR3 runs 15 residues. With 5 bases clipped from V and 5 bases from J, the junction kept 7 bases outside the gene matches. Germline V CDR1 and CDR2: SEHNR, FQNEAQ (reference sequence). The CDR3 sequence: CASSPGTSRNNEQFF. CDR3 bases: TGTGCCAGCAGCCCCGGGACTAGCAGAAACAATGAGCAGTTCTTC. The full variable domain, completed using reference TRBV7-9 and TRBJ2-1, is DTGVSQNPRHKITKRGQNVTFRCDPISEHNRLYWYRQTLGQGPEFLTYFQNEAQLEKSRLLSDRFSAERPKGSFSTLEIQRTEQGDSAMYLCASSPGTSRNNEQFFGPGTRLTVL.

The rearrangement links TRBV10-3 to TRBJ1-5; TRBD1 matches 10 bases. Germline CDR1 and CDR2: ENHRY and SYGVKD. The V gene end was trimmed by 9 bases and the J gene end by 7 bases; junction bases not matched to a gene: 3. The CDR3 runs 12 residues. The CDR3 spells CAIGTGEQPQHF. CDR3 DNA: TGTGCCATAGGGACAGGGGAACAGCCCCAGCATTTT.

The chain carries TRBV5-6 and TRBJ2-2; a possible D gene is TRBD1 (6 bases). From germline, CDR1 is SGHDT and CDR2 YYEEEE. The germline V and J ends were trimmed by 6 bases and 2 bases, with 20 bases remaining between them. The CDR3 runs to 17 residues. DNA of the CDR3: TGTGCCAGCAACGCGGGCCAGGGGATTTTAAACACCGGGGAGCTGTTTTTT. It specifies CASNAGQGILNTGELFF.

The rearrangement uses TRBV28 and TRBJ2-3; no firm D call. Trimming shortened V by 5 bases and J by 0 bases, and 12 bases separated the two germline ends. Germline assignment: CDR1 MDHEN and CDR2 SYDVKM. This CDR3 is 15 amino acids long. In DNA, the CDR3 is TGTGCCAGCAGTCCCGTGGCATACAGCACAGATACGCAGTATTTT. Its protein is CASSPVAYSTDTQYF. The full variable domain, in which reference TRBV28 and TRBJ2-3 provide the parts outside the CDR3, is DVKVTQSSRYLVKRTGEKVFLECVQDMDHENMFWYRQDPGLGLRLIYFSYDVKMKEKGDIPEGYSVSREKKERFSLILESASTNQTSMYLCASSPVAYSTDTQYFGPGTRLTVL.

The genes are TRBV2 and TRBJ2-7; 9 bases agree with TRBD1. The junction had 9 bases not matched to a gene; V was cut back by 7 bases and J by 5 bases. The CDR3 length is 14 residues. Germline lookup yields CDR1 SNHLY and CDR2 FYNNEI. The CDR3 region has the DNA TGTGCCAGCAAGTTCGGGACAGGGTCCCACGAGCAGTACTTC. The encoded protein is CASKFGTGSHEQYF. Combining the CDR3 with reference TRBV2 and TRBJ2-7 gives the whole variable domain EPEVTQTPSHQVTQMGQEVILRCVPISNHLYFYWYRQILGQKVEFLVSFYNNEISEKSEIFDDQFSVERPDGSNFTLKIRSTKLEDSAMYFCASKFGTGSHEQYFGPGTRLTVT.

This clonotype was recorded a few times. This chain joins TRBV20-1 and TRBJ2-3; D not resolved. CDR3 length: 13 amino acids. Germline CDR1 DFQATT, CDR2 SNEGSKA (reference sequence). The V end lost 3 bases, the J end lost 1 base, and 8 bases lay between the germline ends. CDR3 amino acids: CSASGTGTDTQYF. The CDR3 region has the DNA TGCAGTGCTAGCGGAACAGGCACAGATACGCAGTATTTT.

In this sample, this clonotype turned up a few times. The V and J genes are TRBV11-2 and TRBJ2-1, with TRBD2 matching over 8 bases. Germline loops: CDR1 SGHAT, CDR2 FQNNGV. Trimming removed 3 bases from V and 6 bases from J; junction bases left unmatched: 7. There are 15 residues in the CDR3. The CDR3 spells CASSFGRASPNEQFF. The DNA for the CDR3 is TGTGCCAGCAGCTTCGGGAGGGCCAGTCCCAATGAGCAGTTCTTC.

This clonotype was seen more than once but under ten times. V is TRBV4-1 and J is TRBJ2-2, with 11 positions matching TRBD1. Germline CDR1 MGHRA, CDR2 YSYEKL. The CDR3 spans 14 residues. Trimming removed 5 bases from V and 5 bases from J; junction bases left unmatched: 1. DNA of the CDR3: TGCGCCAGCAGCTGGGACAGGGGGACCGGGGAGCTGTTTTTT. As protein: CASSWDRGTGELFF.

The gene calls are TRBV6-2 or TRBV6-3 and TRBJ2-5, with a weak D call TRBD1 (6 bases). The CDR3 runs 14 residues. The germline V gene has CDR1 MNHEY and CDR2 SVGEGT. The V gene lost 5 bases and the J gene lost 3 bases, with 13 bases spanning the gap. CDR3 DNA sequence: TGTGCCAGCAGTCGCCCGAACAGGGAAGAGACCCAGTACTTC. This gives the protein CASSRPNREETQYF.

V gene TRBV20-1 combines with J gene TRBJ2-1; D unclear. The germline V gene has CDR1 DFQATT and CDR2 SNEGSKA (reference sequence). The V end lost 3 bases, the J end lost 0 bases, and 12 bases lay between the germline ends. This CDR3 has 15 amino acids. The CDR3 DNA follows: TGCAGTGCTAGTCTGGGCTTAAGCTCCTACAATGAGCAGTTCTTC. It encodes CSASLGLSSYNEQFF.

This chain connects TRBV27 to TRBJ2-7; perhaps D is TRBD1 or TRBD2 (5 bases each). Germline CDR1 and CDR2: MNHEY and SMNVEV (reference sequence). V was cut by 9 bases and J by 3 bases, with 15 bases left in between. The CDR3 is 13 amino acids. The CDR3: CARNRDQHYEQYF. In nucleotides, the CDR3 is TGTGCCAGAAATCGGGACCAGCACTACGAGCAGTACTTC.

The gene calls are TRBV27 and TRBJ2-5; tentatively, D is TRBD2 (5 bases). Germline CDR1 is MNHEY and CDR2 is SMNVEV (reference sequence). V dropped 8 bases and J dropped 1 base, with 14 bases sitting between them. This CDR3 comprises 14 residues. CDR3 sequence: CASRLLGSQETQYF. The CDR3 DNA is TGTGCCAGCCGACTATTGGGGTCCCAAGAGACCCAGTACTTC.

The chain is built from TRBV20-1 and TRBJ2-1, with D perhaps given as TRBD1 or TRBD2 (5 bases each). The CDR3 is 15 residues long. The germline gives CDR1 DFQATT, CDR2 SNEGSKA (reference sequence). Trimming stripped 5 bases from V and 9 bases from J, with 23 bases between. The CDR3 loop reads CSAEEAVGRVSEQFF. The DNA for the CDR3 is TGCAGTGCTGAGGAAGCGGTGGGGCGGGTTTCTGAGCAGTTCTTC.

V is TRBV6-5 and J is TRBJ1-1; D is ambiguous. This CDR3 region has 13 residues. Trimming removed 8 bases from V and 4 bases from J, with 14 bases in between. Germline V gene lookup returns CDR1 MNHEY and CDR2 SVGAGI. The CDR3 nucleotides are TGTGCCAGCGAAAGGAGAGAGGGCACTGAAGCTTTCTTT. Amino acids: CASERREGTEAFF.

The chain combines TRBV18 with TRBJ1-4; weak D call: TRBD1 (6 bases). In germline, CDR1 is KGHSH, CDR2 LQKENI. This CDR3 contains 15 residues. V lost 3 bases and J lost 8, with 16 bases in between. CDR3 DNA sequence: TGTGCCAGCTCACCGGAAGACAGGTCAAGGGAAAAACTGTTTTTT. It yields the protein CASSPEDRSREKLFF.

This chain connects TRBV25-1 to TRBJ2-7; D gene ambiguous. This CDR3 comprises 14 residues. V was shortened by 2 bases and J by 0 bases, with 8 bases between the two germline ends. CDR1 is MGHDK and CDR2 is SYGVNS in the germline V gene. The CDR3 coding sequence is TGTGCCAGCAGTGAAGGAGACGGCTCCTACGAGCAGTACTTC. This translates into CASSEGDGSYEQYF.